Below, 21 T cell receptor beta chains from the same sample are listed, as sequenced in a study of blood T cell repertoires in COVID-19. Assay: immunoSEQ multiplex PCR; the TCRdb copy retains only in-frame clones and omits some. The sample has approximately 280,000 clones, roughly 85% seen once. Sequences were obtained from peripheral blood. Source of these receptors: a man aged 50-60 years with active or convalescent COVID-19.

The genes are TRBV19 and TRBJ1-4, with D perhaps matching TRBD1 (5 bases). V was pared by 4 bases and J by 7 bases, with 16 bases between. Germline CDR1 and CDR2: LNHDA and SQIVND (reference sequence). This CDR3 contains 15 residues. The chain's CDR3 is CASSRQSSKSEKLFF. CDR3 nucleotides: TGTGCCAGTAGTAGACAGAGTTCTAAAAGTGAAAAACTGTTTTTT.

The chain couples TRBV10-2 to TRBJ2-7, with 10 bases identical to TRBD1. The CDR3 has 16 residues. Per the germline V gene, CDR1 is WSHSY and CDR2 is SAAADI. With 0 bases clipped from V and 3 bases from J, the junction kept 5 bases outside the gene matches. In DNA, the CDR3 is TGCGCCAGCAGTGAGTCACGGACAGGGGGGGTCTACGAGCAGTACTTC. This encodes CASSESRTGGVYEQYF.

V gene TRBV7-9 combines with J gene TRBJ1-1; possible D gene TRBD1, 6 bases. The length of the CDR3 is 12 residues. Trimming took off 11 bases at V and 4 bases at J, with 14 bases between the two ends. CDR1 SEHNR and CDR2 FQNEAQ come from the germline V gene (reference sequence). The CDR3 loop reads CAGQYGATEAFF. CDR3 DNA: TGTGCCGGACAGTACGGGGCCACTGAAGCTTTCTTT.

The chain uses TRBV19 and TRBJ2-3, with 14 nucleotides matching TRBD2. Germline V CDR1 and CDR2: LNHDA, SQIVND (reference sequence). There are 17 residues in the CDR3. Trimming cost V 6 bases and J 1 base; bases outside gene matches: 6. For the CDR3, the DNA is TGTGCCAGTAGCGGGACTAGCGGGAGAGACCGCACAGATACGCAGTATTTT. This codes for CASSGTSGRDRTDTQYF.

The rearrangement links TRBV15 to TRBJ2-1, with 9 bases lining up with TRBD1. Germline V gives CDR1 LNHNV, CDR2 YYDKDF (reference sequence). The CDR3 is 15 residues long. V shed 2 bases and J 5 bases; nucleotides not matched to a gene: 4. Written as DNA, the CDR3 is TGTGCCACCAGCAGACGGGGACAGGGAAACAATGAGCAGTTCTTC. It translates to CATSRRGQGNNEQFF.

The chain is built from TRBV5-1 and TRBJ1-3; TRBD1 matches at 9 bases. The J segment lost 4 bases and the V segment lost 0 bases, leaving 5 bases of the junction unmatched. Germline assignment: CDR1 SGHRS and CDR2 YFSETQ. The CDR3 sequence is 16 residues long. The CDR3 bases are TGCGCCAGCAGCTTGGAGGGACAGGGAGGAGGAAACACCATATATTTT. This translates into CASSLEGQGGGNTIYF.

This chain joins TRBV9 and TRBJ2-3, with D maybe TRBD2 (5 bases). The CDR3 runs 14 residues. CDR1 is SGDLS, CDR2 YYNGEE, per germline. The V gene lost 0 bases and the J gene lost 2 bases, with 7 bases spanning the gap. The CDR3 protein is CASSVVRDTDTQYF. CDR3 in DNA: TGTGCCAGCAGCGTAGTACGGGACACAGATACGCAGTATTTT.

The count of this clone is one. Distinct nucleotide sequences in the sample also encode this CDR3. For the CDR3, the DNA is TGTGCCAGTAGTATCGGAGGGACCAGCAATCAGCCCCAGCATTTT. Amino acid sequence: CASSIGGTSNQPQHF. The V gene is TRBV19, the J gene TRBJ1-5; maybe TRBD1 (5 bases). The CDR3 spans 15 residues. Germline V gene sequence: CDR1 LNHDA, CDR2 SQIVND (reference sequence). V was clipped by 3 bases and J by 1 base, with 10 bases between them.

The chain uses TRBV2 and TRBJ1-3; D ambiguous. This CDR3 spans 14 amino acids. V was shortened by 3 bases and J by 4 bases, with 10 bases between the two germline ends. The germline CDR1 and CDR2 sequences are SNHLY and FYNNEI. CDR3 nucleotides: TGTGCCAGCAGTGATTCGGTATCAGGAAACACCATATATTTT. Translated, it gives CASSDSVSGNTIYF.

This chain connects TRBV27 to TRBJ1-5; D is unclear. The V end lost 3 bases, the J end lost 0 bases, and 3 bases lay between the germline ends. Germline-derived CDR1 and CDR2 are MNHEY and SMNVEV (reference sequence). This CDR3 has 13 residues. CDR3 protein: CASSFSSNQPQHF. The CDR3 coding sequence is TGTGCCAGCAGTTTCTCTAGCAATCAGCCCCAGCATTTT.

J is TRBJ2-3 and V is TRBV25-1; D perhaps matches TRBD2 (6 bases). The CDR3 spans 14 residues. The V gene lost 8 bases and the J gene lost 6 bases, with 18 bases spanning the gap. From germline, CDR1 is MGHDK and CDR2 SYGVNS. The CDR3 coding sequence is TGTGCCAGCGCAGGAGGGCCGGTCGGGGATACGCAGTATTTT. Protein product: CASAGGPVGDTQYF.

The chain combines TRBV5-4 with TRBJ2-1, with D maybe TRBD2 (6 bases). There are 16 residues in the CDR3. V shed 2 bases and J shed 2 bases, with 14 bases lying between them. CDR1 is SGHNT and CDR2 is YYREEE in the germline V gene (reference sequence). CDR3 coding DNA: TGTGCCAGCAGCTTCTACCCCAGCGGGCCCTACAATGAGCAGTTCTTC. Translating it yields CASSFYPSGPYNEQFF.

CDR3 amino acids: CASSLEGVFGEQYF. The CDR3 DNA sequence: TGTGCCAGCTCACTAGAGGGGGTGTTCGGAGAGCAGTACTTC. V usage is TRBV18 and J usage is TRBJ2-7; D is perhaps TRBD1 (6 bases). The V end was cut by 4 bases, the J end by 7 bases, with 17 bases between. The CDR3 is 14 amino acids. Germline CDR1 and CDR2: KGHSH and LQKENI.

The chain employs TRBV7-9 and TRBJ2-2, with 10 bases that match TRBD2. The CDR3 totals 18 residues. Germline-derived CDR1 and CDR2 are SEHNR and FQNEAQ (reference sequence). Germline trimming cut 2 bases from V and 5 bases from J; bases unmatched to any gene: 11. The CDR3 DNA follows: TGTGCCAGCAGCTTAACTTTTTTGGTAGCGGGAGGAACCGGGGAGCTGTTTTTT. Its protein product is CASSLTFLVAGGTGELFF. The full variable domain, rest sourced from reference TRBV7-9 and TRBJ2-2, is DTGVSQNPRHKITKRGQNVTFRCDPISEHNRLYWYRQTLGQGPEFLTYFQNEAQLEKSRLLSDRFSAERPKGSFSTLEIQRTEQGDSAMYLCASSLTFLVAGGTGELFFGEGSRLTVL.

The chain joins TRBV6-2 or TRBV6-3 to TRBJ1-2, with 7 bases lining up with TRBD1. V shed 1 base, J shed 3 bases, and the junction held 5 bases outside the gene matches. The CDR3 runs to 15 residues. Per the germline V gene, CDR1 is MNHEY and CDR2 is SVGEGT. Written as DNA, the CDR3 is TGTGCCAGCAGTTACTACGGGACAGCCTACTATGGCTACACCTTC. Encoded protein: CASSYYGTAYYGYTF.

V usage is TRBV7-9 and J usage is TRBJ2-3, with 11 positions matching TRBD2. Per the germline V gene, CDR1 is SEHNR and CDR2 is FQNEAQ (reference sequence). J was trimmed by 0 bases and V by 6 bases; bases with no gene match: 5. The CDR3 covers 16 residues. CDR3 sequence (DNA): TGTGCCAGCAGAAGGACTAGCGGGTCTAGCACAGATACGCAGTATTTT. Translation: CASRRTSGSSTDTQYF.

CDR3 loop: CASSGSQLSLIQYF. The CDR3 DNA follows: TGTGCCAGCAGTGGGAGCCAATTGAGTTTGATTCAGTACTTC. The chain has TRBV28 and TRBJ2-4; possible D gene TRBD2, 5 bases. This CDR3 contains 14 residues. Germline V gene data show CDR1 as MDHEN and CDR2 as SYDVKM. V lost 5 bases to trimming and J lost 10 bases, with 18 bases between them.

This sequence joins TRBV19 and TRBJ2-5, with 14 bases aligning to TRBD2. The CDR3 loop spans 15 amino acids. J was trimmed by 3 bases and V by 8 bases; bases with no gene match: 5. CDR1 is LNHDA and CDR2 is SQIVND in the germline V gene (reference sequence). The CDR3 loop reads CASRRGLAGEETQYF. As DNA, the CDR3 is TGTGCCAGTCGCCGGGGACTAGCGGGAGAAGAGACCCAGTACTTC.

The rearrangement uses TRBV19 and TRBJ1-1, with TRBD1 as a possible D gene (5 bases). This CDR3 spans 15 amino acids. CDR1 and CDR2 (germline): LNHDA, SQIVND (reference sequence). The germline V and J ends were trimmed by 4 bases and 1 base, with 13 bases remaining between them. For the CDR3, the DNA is TGTGCCAGTAGTACCTCAGGGAATGGGAACACTGAAGCTTTCTTT. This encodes CASSTSGNGNTEAFF.

CDR3 bases: TGTGCCAGCAGTTTACCGGGATACGAGCAGTACTTC. Its protein is CASSLPGYEQYF. The V call is TRBV12-3 or TRBV12-4, the J call TRBJ2-7, with D maybe TRBD2 (5 bases). The germline V and J ends were trimmed by 2 bases and 4 bases, with 6 bases remaining between them. The CDR3 has 12 amino acids.

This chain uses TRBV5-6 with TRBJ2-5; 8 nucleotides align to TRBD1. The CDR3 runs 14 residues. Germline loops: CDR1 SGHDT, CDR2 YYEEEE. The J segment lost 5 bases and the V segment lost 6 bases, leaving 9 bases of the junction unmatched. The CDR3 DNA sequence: TGTGCCAGCACGCGACAGGGGTTTCGTGAGACCCAGTACTTC. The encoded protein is CASTRQGFRETQYF.